This T cell receptor beta chain was captured by sequencing in a study of Graves' ophthalmopathy and Graves' hyperthyroidism. RNA transcripts yielded amplified TCR beta CDR3 regions. After a first-round RT-PCR with HTBI primers, a second-round multiplex PCR was run. TCRdb independently ran MiXCR on the multiplex PCR reads; one entry per CDR3 protein. The table has around 1,200,000 distinct CDR3 sequences, 35% to 45% seen once. Study-level points and caveats: Its predictions of ophthalmopathy progression gave the model roughly 71% sensitivity and about 72% specificity. For separating ophthalmopathy from stable hyperthyroidism, a 13-signature model gave less than 90% sensitivity and 65% to 82% specificity.

This CDR3 is 18 amino acids long. Trimming at V came to 4 bases and at J to 3 bases, leaving 10 bases not matched to a gene. Among the exclusions were patients with other autoimmune diseases, uncontrolled infections, pregnancy or lactation. As concerns this clonotype: Its specificity is unknown.

The TCR was taken from an adult man with Graves' hyperthyroidism. The chain is built from TRBV12-3 or TRBV12-4 and TRBJ2-7, with 15 positions matching TRBD2. The sequencing sample was made of peripheral blood or thyroid tissue (not recorded which). The CDR3 protein is CASSSDGLAGGPGYEQYF. CDR3 DNA sequence: TGTGCCAGCAGTTCTGACGGACTAGCGGGAGGGCCCGGCTACGAGCAGTACTTC.